This T cell receptor beta chain was identified during a study of cytomegalovirus exposure and HLA in healthy donors. Background on the study: A data release that came early held approximately 85 million unique TCRs from HLA-typed donors. General study results and limits: Common viral pathogens were later found to be apparently linked to several of the most significant clusters. Earlier results showed most TCR beta V segments being productive about 90% or about 30% of the time.

Researchers ran the PCR with 60 Vbeta and 13 Jbeta primers. The protocol was immunoSEQ multiplex PCR, while the TCRdb copy is restricted to in-frame clones and leaves out a portion. This table has around 110,000 clones, roughly 80% appearing once. Whereas donors were nominally healthy upon sampling, unrecorded immune exposures were probable. Details on this clone: The antigen is unknown.

This CDR3 has 14 residues. The ends lost 3 bases at V and 3 bases at J; junction bases unmatched: 4. Germline assignment: CDR1 MNHEY and CDR2 SMNVEV (reference sequence). The receptor comes from a man aged 30-40 years in good health and CMV-seronegative. Sequencing used PBMCs. V and J are TRBV27 and TRBJ1-2; 7 bases match TRBD1. The CDR3 region is CASSLTGSYYGYTF. Written as DNA, the CDR3 is TGTGCCAGCAGTTTGACAGGGAGTTACTATGGCTACACCTTC.